This T cell receptor beta chain comes out of a study of brain T cells in children with intractable seizures (dated by TCRdb to the early 2020s). Describing the broader study: Resected brain tissue from approximately 55 pediatric epilepsy surgery cases was first screened for immune gene transcripts using a NanoString immunology panel. Among the approximately twelve selected surgery cases, eight also had pre-surgery blood sequenced, leaving four with brain tissue only.

Study-wide conclusions, independent of this receptor: Sequencing depth differed between pre- and post-surgery blood, so clones missing from the pre-surgery sample may reflect undersampling. The patients' HCMV serostatus was not known, and viral specificity was inferred solely from CDR3 sequence similarity.

At the junction V is shortened by 5 bases and J by 4 bases; bases outside the gene matches: 7. From the cysteine up to the phenylalanine, the CDR3 has a length of 13 residues. The entry retains the CDR3 DNA only, 39 bases that are in frame from base 1. CDR1 and CDR2 are drawn from the germline V gene: SQVTM, ANQGSEA. The immunoSEQ assay was applied to genomic DNA to generate the TCR beta chain sequences. The published analysis was carried out like this. CDR3 sequences not starting with the conserved framework cysteine at position 104 were manually removed. To get clonality, the normalized Shannon's Diversity Index was subtracted from one, giving values from 0 (maximal diversity) to 1 (oligoclonal). To check whether a given CDR3 had different frequencies in two samples, for example brain versus blood, chi-squared comparison-of-proportions tests were used. Public clonotypes were found through immuneACCESS searches, while the VDJdb browser was used to judge similarity to known antiviral clonotypes. Imported from immuneACCESS, the table was reduced by TCRdb to in-frame sequences with V and J called. These copies leave out some clones; in studies compared against another copy, an unresolved V gene accounts for under half, and the cause of the remainder is not known. That table furnishes V, J and clone size, whereas the DNA furnished D and trimming. This sample gives hundreds of thousands of clones in total; roughly 93% of them show up just once. The ten largest clones represent roughly 5.8% of the sample.

About this clone itself: The antigen this receptor binds is unknown. Base quality data are lacking; no much larger clone is found one base away.

What this sample's time point label stands for: blood from clinic visit 5 months post-surgery; TSC patient then seizure free. The surgery cases showing the highest brain T cell transcript signatures were chosen for TCR beta chain sequencing of brain tissue and, when available, of blood. Before surgery, the patients had been given at least one anti-epileptic drug. TCR-sequenced patients were children with drug-resistant epilepsy due to tuberous sclerosis complex, focal cortical dysplasia, Rasmussen encephalitis or hemimegalencephaly. The Monarch genomic DNA purification kit was used to extract bulk genomic DNA from unsorted brain tissue and whole blood.

This specimen was peripheral blood, taken less than 6 months after surgery. The chain is made from TRBV29-1 and TRBJ1-1, with 7 bases matching TRBD1. The receptor comes from a boy under three years old with tuberous sclerosis and intractable seizures. The sequenced DNA: TGCAGCGTTAAGGGACAGCCTCTCACTGAAGCTTTCTTT. Its protein reads: CSVKGQPLTEAFF. With the portions outside the CDR3 filled from the reference TRBV29-1 and TRBJ1-1 genes, the complete variable region becomes SAVISQKPSRDICQRGTSLTIQCQVDSQVTMMFWYRQQPGQSLTLIATANQGSEATYESGFVIDKFPISRPNLTFSTLTVSNMSPEDSSIYLCSVKGQPLTEAFFGQGTRLTVV.